This record looks at one T cell receptor (beta chain) sequence and its context. This sample was taken from a study of blood T cell repertoires in COVID-19. The age range of participants was about 18 to 95 years, with residence in under 25 US areas. Categorization into cohorts depended on clinical history that participants reported. Deletions cut 2 bases from V and 5 bases from J, with 15 bases between. CDR1 MNHEY and CDR2 SVGEGT come from the germline V gene. This CDR3 is 15 amino acids long. Only in-frame clones appear in the TCRdb table, and some are missing; sequencing was by immunoSEQ multiplex PCR. The sample records under 200,000 clones, around 84% being singletons.

This chain links TRBV6-2 or TRBV6-3 with TRBJ1-1, with TRBD1 as a possible D gene (6 bases). Sequenced: PBMCs or T cells enriched from blood (not recorded which). This clonotype was sampled from a woman aged 45-59 years who had recovered from COVID-19. The CDR3 coding sequence is TGTGCCAGCAGTTACGCGCCGGACAGCGCAACTGAAGCTTTCTTT. It specifies CASSYAPDSATEAFF.